This TCR beta chain was identified in a study of T cell responses to AZD1222 COVID-19 vaccine. Whole-study findings and limits: The number of AZD1222 recipients seropositive at baseline was only six. When two AZD1222 doses had been given, Spike-specific TCR breadth and depth rose.

Worth noting for this clone: Antigen: not known.

Libraries were prepared by immunoSEQ multiplex PCR; TCRdb keeps only in-frame clonotypes and omits some of them. The top ten clones hold around 0.99% of a sample with over 100,000 clones, approximately 91% of them seen once. V lost 0 bases to trimming and J lost 0 bases, with 9 bases between them. The CDR3 is made up of 16 amino acids. Looked up from germline, CDR1 is LNHNV and CDR2 is YYDKDF (reference sequence). The V gene is TRBV15, the J gene TRBJ1-3; D is unresolved. This TCR derives from an adult who received the AZD1222 COVID-19 vaccine. The material was peripheral blood, obtained 28 days after the second AZD1222 dose. The CDR3 protein is CATSRDHFGSGNTIYF. For the CDR3, the DNA is TGTGCCACCAGCAGAGATCACTTTGGCTCTGGAAACACCATATATTTT.